This TCR beta chain stems from a study of blood T cell repertoires in COVID-19. This clone was detected only once. Only in-frame clones appear in the TCRdb table, and some are missing; sequencing was by immunoSEQ multiplex PCR. The sample contains approximately 300,000 clones, roughly nine tenths of which appear only once. Source material: PBMCs or T cells enriched from blood (not recorded which). The TCR originated in a man in his fifties or sixties who had recovered from COVID-19.

Written as DNA, the CDR3 is TGTGCCACTTCCCGTGGTAGCGGGTTAGACTCCGGGGCCAACGTCCTGACTTTC. Translation: CATSRGSGLDSGANVLTF. The genes are TRBV10-3 and TRBJ2-6, with 7 bases identical to TRBD2. Germline values: CDR1 ENHRY, CDR2 SYGVKD. This CDR3 has 18 residues. The V gene end was trimmed by 10 bases and the J gene end by 4 bases; junction bases not matched to a gene: 19.